This T cell receptor beta chain was sequenced during a study of T cells in pancreatic ductal adenocarcinoma. The data were produced by immunoSEQ multiplex PCR, yet TCRdb's version contains in-frame clones alone and is incomplete. The table lists 4,000 to 6,000 clones, nearly 90% of them singletons, with 4.5% to 6.5% in the top ten. Concerning this clone itself: Its cognate antigen is unknown.

General study points: No significant tumor-blood clonality difference; means were about 0.1 and 0.065.

The CDR3 runs to 15 residues. Germline V gives CDR1 SGDLS, CDR2 YYNGEE. The V and J ends lost 4 bases and 2 bases, in that order; junction bases with no gene match: 8. Surgery without prior neoadjuvant therapy was the treatment of the selected pancreatic ductal adenocarcinoma patients. The receptor was isolated from a human donor with pancreatic ductal adenocarcinoma. Material: pancreatic tumor tissue. J is TRBJ2-5 and V is TRBV9, with 7 bases that match TRBD1. The CDR3: CASSHRDSFQETQYF. In nucleotides, the CDR3 is TGTGCCAGCAGCCATAGGGACAGTTTTCAAGAGACCCAGTACTTC.